What follows are 24 T cell receptor beta chains derived from one specimen sequenced in a study of blood T cell repertoires in COVID-19. Assay used: immunoSEQ multiplex PCR; TCRdb lists only in-frame clones, some missing. Altogether a few hundred thousand clones are present, around nine tenths being singletons, with the ten largest covering over 15%. The sample comprised peripheral blood. These receptor sequences come from a man aged 45-60 years with COVID-19, enrolled during active disease.

The V and J genes are TRBV3-1 (or the pseudogene TRBV3-2) and TRBJ1-2, with a possible D match to TRBD1 (5 bases). The CDR3 contains 13 residues. Trimming pared 3 bases from V and 8 bases from J, leaving 13 bases between. Germline V gene data show CDR1 as LGHDT and CDR2 as YNNKEL (reference sequence). The chain's CDR3 is CASSQERGCGYTF. CDR3 sequence (DNA): TGTGCCAGCAGCCAGGAAAGGGGATGCGGCTACACCTTC.

V is TRBV5-5 and J is TRBJ1-1; D not certain. V was clipped by 0 bases and J by 9 bases, with 12 bases between them. The CDR3 has 13 amino acids. Germline values: CDR1 SGHKS, CDR2 YYEKEE (reference sequence). The CDR3 DNA follows: TGTGCCAGCAGCTTGGCAGGTGTACCTAAAGCTTTCTTT. Translated, it gives CASSLAGVPKAFF. The whole variable domain, remainder taken from reference TRBV5-5 and TRBJ1-1, is DAGVTQSPTHLIKTRGQQVTLRCSPISGHKSVSWYQQVLGQGPQFIFQYYEKEERGRGNFPDRFSARQFPNYSSELNVNALLLGDSALYLCASSLAGVPKAFFGQGTRLTVV.

The rearrangement links TRBV11-2 to TRBJ1-6, with 9 bases fitting TRBD1. Germline trimming cut 1 base from V and 7 bases from J; bases unmatched to any gene: 2. CDR1 SGHAT and CDR2 FQNNGV come from the germline V gene. CDR3 length: 15 residues. The CDR3 nucleotides are TGTGCCAGCAGCTTAGGAGGACAGGGGAATTCACCCCTCCACTTT. Translating gives CASSLGGQGNSPLHF. Filled out from reference TRBV11-2 and TRBJ1-6, the complete variable domain reads EAGVAQSPRYKIIEKRQSVAFWCNPISGHATLYWYQQILGQGPKLLIQFQNNGVVDDSQLPKDRFSAERLKGVDSTLKIQPAKLEDSAVYLCASSLGGQGNSPLHFGNGTRLTVT.

The chain employs TRBV5-4 and TRBJ2-7; possibly TRBD1 for D (5 bases). Germline V CDR1 and CDR2: SGHNT, YYREEE (reference sequence). The CDR3 extends over 14 amino acids. Trimming cost V 0 bases and J 2 bases, with 9 bases left between them. Written as DNA, the CDR3 is TGTGCCAGCAGCTTGGCAGGGTTTCCCTACGAGCAGTACTTC. It is translated as CASSLAGFPYEQYF. The full variable domain, completed using reference TRBV5-4 and TRBJ2-7, is ETGVTQSPTHLIKTRGQQVTLRCSSQSGHNTVSWYQQALGQGPQFIFQYYREEENGRGNFPPRFSGLQFPNYSSELNVNALELDDSALYLCASSLAGFPYEQYFGPGTRLTVT.

The chain's CDR3 is CASSQARTVREQYF. As DNA, the CDR3 is TGTGCCAGCAGCCAAGCCCGCACGGTACGGGAGCAGTACTTC. V usage is TRBV14 and J usage is TRBJ2-7, with no clear D. The CDR3 extends over 14 amino acids. The ends were cut back, 1 base at V and 7 bases at J, with 14 bases in the middle. From germline, CDR1 is SGHDN and CDR2 FVKESK.

This clone was detected only once. CDR3 region: CASSQEGGIRDYTDTQYF. In DNA, the CDR3 is TGCGCCAGCAGCCAAGAAGGTGGGATCCGGGACTACACAGATACGCAGTATTTT. The chain links TRBV4-1 to TRBJ2-3; 7 nucleotides align to TRBD2. After removal of 0 bases from V and 2 bases from J, the junction contained 11 bases not matched to a gene. There are 18 residues in the CDR3. CDR1 MGHRA and CDR2 YSYEKL come from the germline V gene.

The genes are TRBV5-4 and TRBJ2-1; 7 nucleotides match TRBD2. The trim removed 3 bases at V and 0 bases at J, leaving 6 bases unmatched. CDR1 and CDR2 from the germline V gene are SGHNT and YYREEE (reference sequence). The CDR3 has 16 residues. DNA of the CDR3: TGTGCCAGCAGCTCACAAGCGGGGAGCTCCTACAATGAGCAGTTCTTC. It translates to CASSSQAGSSYNEQFF.

In its sample, this clone was seen a few times. The chain is built from TRBV5-1 and TRBJ1-6; 10 positions agree with TRBD1. The V gene's germline CDR1 is SGHRS and CDR2 YFSETQ. This CDR3 has 17 amino acids. J lost 7 bases, V lost 2 bases, and 9 bases had no gene match. The CDR3 bases are TGCGCCAGCAGCTTCCAGGGGACAGGGGTTGGAAATTCACCCCTCCACTTT. Protein: CASSFQGTGVGNSPLHF.

In its sample, this clone was seen a few times. The chain couples TRBV7-9 to TRBJ2-2; D is uncertain. In germline, CDR1 is SEHNR, CDR2 FQNEAQ (reference sequence). There are 12 residues in the CDR3. Trimming stripped 5 bases from V and 7 bases from J, with 8 bases between. In DNA, the CDR3 is TGTGCCAGCAGCCGAACTGGCGGGGAGCTGTTTTTT. It translates to CASSRTGGELFF.

The rearrangement uses TRBV10-2 and TRBJ1-5; D is unclear. The CDR3 covers 14 residues. From germline, CDR1 is WSHSY and CDR2 SAAADI. V dropped 6 bases and J dropped 0 bases, with 9 bases sitting between them. CDR3 protein: CASSPGYSNQPQHF. As DNA, the CDR3 is TGCGCCAGCAGCCCCGGGTATAGCAATCAGCCCCAGCATTTT.

The chain uses TRBV5-6 and TRBJ2-7; 10 nucleotides match TRBD2. V shed 1 base, J shed 3 bases, and the junction held 7 bases outside the gene matches. There are 16 residues in the CDR3. Germline values: CDR1 SGHDT, CDR2 YYEEEE. CDR3 sequence reads: CASSLRSGRAIYEQYF. The CDR3 coding sequence is TGTGCCAGCAGCTTGAGAAGCGGGAGGGCCATCTACGAGCAGTACTTC. Full variable domain (rest looked up from reference TRBV5-6 and TRBJ2-7): DAGVTQSPTHLIKTRGQQVTLRCSPKSGHDTVSWYQQALGQGPQFIFQYYEEEERQRGNFPDRFSGHQFPNYSSELNVNALLLGDSALYLCASSLRSGRAIYEQYFGPGTRLTVT.

The rearrangement uses TRBV5-1 and TRBJ2-2; D may be TRBD2 (5 bases). Trimming removed 0 bases from V and 3 bases from J, with 12 bases in between. Germline values: CDR1 SGHRS, CDR2 YFSETQ. This CDR3 has 16 amino acids. For the CDR3, the DNA is TGCGCCAGCAGCTTGGCGGGGAGAACAGACACCGGGGAGCTGTTTTTT. Translated: CASSLAGRTDTGELFF.

The chain has TRBV19 and TRBJ2-5; 8 nucleotides line up with TRBD1. After removal of 5 bases from V and 1 base from J, the junction contained 0 bases not matched to a gene. The CDR3 contains 13 residues. Germline CDR1 and CDR2: LNHDA and SQIVND (reference sequence). The CDR3 sequence is CASSGQGQETQYF. CDR3 sequence (DNA): TGTGCCAGTAGTGGACAGGGCCAAGAGACCCAGTACTTC.

V is TRBV19 and J is TRBJ2-1; possibly TRBD1 for D (8 bases). The CDR3 loop spans 16 amino acids. Deletions cut 5 bases from V and 1 base from J, with 15 bases between. Germline loops: CDR1 LNHDA, CDR2 SQIVND (reference sequence). The CDR3 reads CASSSGQGGSYNEQFF. The CDR3 region has the DNA TGTGCCAGTAGTTCCGGACAGGGAGGGTCCTACAATGAGCAGTTCTTC.

This chain joins TRBV18 and TRBJ1-4, with unresolved D. This CDR3 spans 14 amino acids. V was cut by 4 bases and J by 7 bases, with 13 bases left in between. Germline loops: CDR1 KGHSH, CDR2 LQKENI. CDR3 residues: CASSRPEGGEKLFF. CDR3 DNA: TGTGCCAGCTCACGTCCGGAGGGTGGTGAAAAACTGTTTTTT.

The gene calls are TRBV11-2 and TRBJ2-2, with D possibly matching TRBD1 (5 bases). The CDR3 runs to 16 residues. Trimming removed 5 bases at V and 0 bases at J, with 13 bases between. Germline V gene data show CDR1 as SGHAT and CDR2 as FQNNGV. The CDR3 region has the DNA TGTGCCAGCAGCCCGATAAGGGGCTCGAACACCGGGGAGCTGTTTTTT. As protein: CASSPIRGSNTGELFF. The full variable domain, with the rest looked up from reference TRBV11-2 and TRBJ2-2, is EAGVAQSPRYKIIEKRQSVAFWCNPISGHATLYWYQQILGQGPKLLIQFQNNGVVDDSQLPKDRFSAERLKGVDSTLKIQPAKLEDSAVYLCASSPIRGSNTGELFFGEGSRLTVL.

The chain is built from TRBV5-4 and TRBJ2-3; 9 bases match TRBD2. J was trimmed by 1 base and V by 0 bases; bases with no gene match: 3. There are 16 residues in the CDR3. Germline V CDR1 and CDR2: SGHNT, YYREEE (reference sequence). CDR3 amino acids: CASSLAPSGGTDTQYF. The CDR3 nucleotides are TGTGCCAGCAGCTTGGCCCCTAGCGGGGGCACAGATACGCAGTATTTT.

The chain couples TRBV10-1 to TRBJ1-2, with 8 bases lining up with TRBD1. After removal of 10 bases from V and 8 bases from J, the junction contained 3 bases not matched to a gene. Germline CDR1 is WNHNN and CDR2 is SYGVQD (reference sequence). This CDR3 contains 10 residues. The CDR3 region is CATRDRGYTF. CDR3 DNA sequence: TGCGCCACCCGGGACAGGGGCTACACCTTC.

The gene calls are TRBV19 and TRBJ1-6; maybe TRBD1 (5 bases). V lost 3 bases, J lost 4 bases, and 10 bases lay in between. The CDR3 has 15 amino acids. Germline V gene data show CDR1 as LNHDA and CDR2 as SQIVND (reference sequence). CDR3 nucleotides: TGTGCCAGTAGTATGGACACGAGATATAATTCACCCCTCCACTTT. Protein sequence: CASSMDTRYNSPLHF.

The chain employs TRBV28 and TRBJ2-5, with TRBD2 as a possible D gene (6 bases). The ends were cut back, 5 bases at V and 1 base at J, with 17 bases in the middle. Germline lookup yields CDR1 MDHEN and CDR2 SYDVKM. The CDR3 runs 16 residues. This CDR3 is CASSPMSGVSQETQYF. The CDR3 DNA reads TGTGCCAGCAGTCCCATGTCGGGGGTAAGCCAAGAGACCCAGTACTTC.

This chain uses TRBV27 with TRBJ2-1, with TRBD2 matching over 10 bases. The CDR3 length is 16 residues. The V gene end was trimmed by 2 bases and the J gene end by 4 bases; junction bases not matched to a gene: 5. Germline V lookup: CDR1 MNHEY, CDR2 SMNVEV (reference sequence). CDR3 bases: TGTGCCAGCAGTTTAGAGAAGCGGGGGGGGTACAATGAGCAGTTCTTC. As protein: CASSLEKRGGYNEQFF.

The J gene is TRBJ2-3, the V gene TRBV2; D remains unclear. CDR3 length: 12 amino acids. V was shortened by 2 bases and J by 6 bases, with 6 bases between the two germline ends. Germline V CDR1 and CDR2: SNHLY, FYNNEI. The CDR3 reads CASSESRDTQYF. The CDR3 region has the DNA TGTGCCAGCAGTGAAAGCCGGGATACGCAGTATTTT.

J is TRBJ1-4 and V is TRBV7-8; D perhaps matches TRBD1 (6 bases). From germline, CDR1 is SGHVS and CDR2 FQNEAQ. The CDR3 loop spans 15 amino acids. V shed 5 bases and J shed 10 bases, with 20 bases lying between them. CDR3 region: CASSITGNVNGKLFF. The CDR3 nucleotides read TGTGCCAGCAGCATAACAGGGAATGTGAACGGAAAACTGTTTTTT.

The genes are TRBV6-5 and TRBJ1-6; D perhaps matches TRBD1 (5 bases). The V end was cut by 8 bases, the J end by 5 bases, with 13 bases between. Germline V lookup: CDR1 MNHEY, CDR2 SVGAGI. CDR3 length: 14 amino acids. CDR3 region: CASGRTGDNSPLHF. The CDR3 nucleotides read TGTGCCAGCGGGCGTACAGGTGATAATTCACCCCTCCACTTT.